Listed here are 19 T cell receptor beta chains from one sample, sequenced in a study of long-term antiretroviral therapy in people with HIV. Run at survey level, the immunoSEQ assay was version v3.0. TCRdb's copy holds only in-frame clones and misses some; the assay was immunoSEQ multiplex PCR. The top ten clones hold 4.1% of a sample with 28,000 or so clones, around 87% of them seen once. The sequencing used unsorted PBMCs, collected 0.5 years after starting antiretroviral therapy. The receptors come from a woman aged 18-29 years with HIV.

The CDR3 coding sequence is TGTGCCAGCAGTTTCTGGACAGGGAACTATGGCTACACCTTC. It is translated as CASSFWTGNYGYTF. The V and J genes are TRBV28 and TRBJ1-2; the match to TRBD1 covers 8 bases. CDR3 length equals 14 residues. Trimming cost V 3 bases and J 2 bases; bases outside gene matches: 2. CDR1 MDHEN and CDR2 SYDVKM come from the germline V gene.

The chain uses TRBV6-5 and TRBJ1-5; maybe TRBD1 (5 bases). Germline lookup yields CDR1 MNHEY and CDR2 SVGAGI. CDR3 length equals 12 residues. The V and J ends lost 6 bases and 8 bases respectively, with 11 bases between them. In DNA, the CDR3 is TGTGCCAGCAGGGCAGGGATAGAGCCCCAGCATTTT. This translates into CASRAGIEPQHF.

The CDR3, as DNA: TGTGCCAGCTCACCCACTACCCCCTCTGGAAACACCATATATTTT. Protein sequence: CASSPTTPSGNTIYF. The V gene is TRBV18, the J gene TRBJ1-3, with D unclear. CDR1 is KGHSH, CDR2 LQKENI, per germline. Trimming took 3 bases from V and 0 from J, leaving 9 bases between them. The CDR3 spans 15 residues.

The chain recombines TRBV11-3 with TRBJ1-1; D is undetermined. This CDR3 contains 13 residues. Germline values: CDR1 SGHNT, CDR2 YENEEA. With 1 base removed from V and 5 bases from J, the gap between germline ends came to 8 bases. The CDR3 DNA reads as TGTGCCAGCAGCTTAGTGTCGGAGACTGAAGCTTTCTTT. Its protein is CASSLVSETEAFF.

The chain recombines TRBV9 with TRBJ2-3, with 8 bases identical to TRBD2. The V segment lost 3 bases and the J segment 4 bases; nucleotides outside the gene matches: 10. Germline CDR1 SGDLS, CDR2 YYNGEE. The CDR3 has 16 amino acids. The CDR3 DNA sequence: TGTGCCAGCAGCGGGCCGGGACTAGTCTTCGCAGATACGCAGTATTTT. This sequence encodes CASSGPGLVFADTQYF.

Note on this clone: One end of the junction varies from germline; a read error may be responsible. This rearrangement joins TRBV10-3 to TRBJ1-1, with TRBD1 as a possible D gene (5 bases). CDR1 is ENHRY and CDR2 is SYGVKD in the germline V gene. This CDR3 is built from 13 residues. In DNA, the CDR3 is TGTGCCAGCAGTTACGGACAGAACACTGAAGCTTTCTTT. The encoded protein is CASSYGQNTEAFF.

The chain links TRBV7-3 to TRBJ2-3; D is ambiguous. The CDR3 contains 12 residues. V lost 3 bases, J lost 5 bases, and 6 bases lay in between. Germline V gene sequence: CDR1 SGHTA, CDR2 FQGTGA. Here the CDR3 DNA reads TGTGCCAGCAGCTTGTGGGGAGATACGCAGTATTTT. The encoded protein is CASSLWGDTQYF.

The rearrangement joins TRBV29-1 to TRBJ2-7, with D unresolved. This CDR3 is built from 14 residues. Trimming removed 4 bases from V and 3 bases from J, with 16 bases in between. The germline V gene encodes CDR1 SQVTM and CDR2 ANQGSEA. DNA of the CDR3: TGCAGCGTTGTGGCGGCGGCCGATCGCTACGAGCAGTACTTC. It codes for CSVVAAADRYEQYF.

The chain uses TRBV10-3 and TRBJ1-2; TRBD1 agrees at 11 bases. CDR1 is ENHRY, CDR2 SYGVKD, per germline. The ends lost 4 bases at V and 4 bases at J; junction bases unmatched: 11. There are 17 residues in the CDR3. For the CDR3, the DNA is TGTGCCATCAGTGCTTTCCTATCCGGGACAGGGGGCTATGGCTACACCTTC. It specifies CAISAFLSGTGGYGYTF.

This chain connects TRBV4-1 to TRBJ1-2; no firm D call. The CDR3 spans 16 residues. From germline, CDR1 is MGHRA and CDR2 YSYEKL. With 0 bases removed from V and 5 bases from J, the gap between germline ends came to 16 bases. CDR3 nucleotide sequence: TGCGCCAGCAGCCAAGATCTCGGGGATCCTGGGTATGGCTACACCTTC. It codes for CASSQDLGDPGYGYTF.

The V call is TRBV27, the J call TRBJ2-3, with D maybe TRBD1 (8 bases). Germline loops: CDR1 MNHEY, CDR2 SMNVEV (reference sequence). This CDR3 has 13 amino acids. The V end was cut by 6 bases, the J end by 3 bases, with 10 bases between. The chain's CDR3 is CASRQGGTDTQYF. The CDR3 DNA reads TGTGCCAGCAGACAGGGGGGGACAGATACGCAGTATTTT.

The gene calls are TRBV9 and TRBJ2-1; D call uncertain. This CDR3 has 14 residues. Per germline, CDR1 SGDLS and CDR2 YYNGEE. Deletions cut 0 bases from V and 5 bases from J, with 9 bases between. The CDR3 nucleotides read TGTGCCAGCAGCGTAGGGGGTTCAAACAATGAGCAGTTCTTC. This codes for CASSVGGSNNEQFF.

This rearrangement joins TRBV7-3 to TRBJ2-5, with 10 bases that match TRBD1. J was trimmed by 5 bases and V by 5 bases; bases with no gene match: 11. Per the germline V gene, CDR1 is SGHTA and CDR2 is FQGTGA. This CDR3 is 16 amino acids long. Here the CDR3 DNA reads TGTGCCAGCAGCCCCAACCTAGGACAGGGGGGCGAGACCCAGTACTTC. This sequence encodes CASSPNLGQGGETQYF.

The chain recombines TRBV10-3 with TRBJ2-5; TRBD2 agrees at 13 bases. Germline V gene lookup returns CDR1 ENHRY and CDR2 SYGVKD. CDR3 length: 17 amino acids. The V gene end was trimmed by 0 bases and the J gene end by 2 bases; junction bases not matched to a gene: 3. CDR3 in DNA: TGTGCCATCAGTGAGTCGGGGACTAGCGGGACTCAAGAGACCCAGTACTTC. It encodes CAISESGTSGTQETQYF.

V is TRBV19 and J is TRBJ1-5; D may be TRBD1 (5 bases). Germline CDR1 and CDR2: LNHDA and SQIVND (reference sequence). V gave up 5 bases and J gave up 3 bases, with 11 bases separating them. The CDR3 totals 14 residues. In nucleotides, the CDR3 is TGTGCCAGTAGTCCGAGACAGCCCAATCAGCCCCAGCATTTT. The encoded protein is CASSPRQPNQPQHF.

The CDR3: CASRDLNRNTEAFF. As DNA, the CDR3 is TGTGCCAGCAGGGATTTAAATCGGAACACTGAAGCTTTCTTT. The chain couples TRBV6-5 to TRBJ1-1; D unclear. Trimming removed 6 bases from V and 1 base from J, with 12 bases in between. Looked up from germline, CDR1 is MNHEY and CDR2 is SVGAGI. This CDR3 contains 14 residues.

The J gene is TRBJ2-7, the V gene TRBV5-1; D is unresolved. The germline V and J ends were trimmed by 1 base and 2 bases, with 10 bases remaining between them. The CDR3 is 14 residues long. Germline CDR1 SGHRS, CDR2 YFSETQ. CDR3 bases: TGCGCCAGCAGCTTGACTGGAACGGCCTACGAGCAGTACTTC. This gives the protein CASSLTGTAYEQYF.

This clone was found once. The chain uses TRBV10-2 and TRBJ1-1; TRBD1 might be the D (6 bases). Looked up from germline, CDR1 is WSHSY and CDR2 is SAAADI. This CDR3 has 13 amino acids. V gave up 3 bases and J gave up 4 bases, with 9 bases separating them. The CDR3 spells CASSDRGFTEAFF. The CDR3 region has the DNA TGCGCCAGCAGTGACAGGGGTTTCACTGAAGCTTTCTTT.

The chain has TRBV5-1 and TRBJ1-3, with D maybe TRBD1 (6 bases). V was trimmed by 4 bases and J by 0 bases, leaving 8 bases between them. Germline V gene lookup returns CDR1 SGHRS and CDR2 YFSETQ. The CDR3 totals 14 residues. The CDR3: CASSRDTSGNTIYF. CDR3 in DNA: TGCGCCAGCAGCCGGGACACCTCTGGAAACACCATATATTTT.